This T cell receptor beta chain derives from a study of blood T cell repertoires in COVID-19. Overall study: The samples span acute and convalescent COVID-19 from the United States, Italy and Spain. PBMCs, B-cell-depleted T cells, or T cells were the source of the cDNA or gDNA that made up the material.

This clone was seen a single time. The age range of participants was about 18 to 95 years, with residence in about two dozen US areas. Grouping used clinical history reported by participants in a survey and questionnaire. Produced via immunoSEQ multiplex PCR; TCRdb's table is partial and in-frame only. Among about 360,000 clones listed, 87% were seen once. The junction had 16 bases not matched to a gene; V was cut back by 1 base and J by 5 bases. The CDR3 extends over 19 amino acids. From germline, CDR1 is SGDLS and CDR2 YYNGEE. The sequence derives from a man in his forties in a cohort exposed to, infected with or recovered from COVID-19 (not recorded which). Input material: PBMCs or T cells enriched from blood (not recorded which). The chain recombines TRBV9 with TRBJ2-2, with TRBD2 matching 8 bases. CDR3 region: CASSVSPRGGTKQTGELFF. CDR3 DNA sequence: TGTGCCAGCAGCGTAAGCCCTCGGGGGGGGACAAAACAAACCGGGGAGCTGTTTTTT.